This T cell receptor beta chain stems from a study of blood T cell repertoires in COVID-19. At the level of the study: Some COVID-19 samples were acute and others convalescent; all came from the United States, Italy and Spain.

Measured with immunoSEQ multiplex PCR; TCRdb has only the in-frame clones, and not every one. The table has around 400,000 clones, about 88% seen once; the top ten hold about 1.5%. Assignments of participants to cohorts depended upon their own reported clinical history. A remark on this clone: Other nucleotide sequences in the sample specify the same CDR3.

The CDR3 runs 15 residues. Germline V CDR1 and CDR2: SGHRS, YFSETQ. Trimming removed 5 bases from V and 0 bases from J; junction bases left unmatched: 3. The TCR originated in a woman aged 18-35 years who had been exposed to COVID-19. The specimen was PBMCs or T cells enriched from blood (not recorded which). The chain combines TRBV5-1 with TRBJ2-1; 9 nucleotides agree with TRBD2. The CDR3 sequence is CASSLAGSSYNEQFF. The CDR3 region has the DNA TGCGCCAGCAGTCTAGCGGGAAGCTCCTACAATGAGCAGTTCTTC.